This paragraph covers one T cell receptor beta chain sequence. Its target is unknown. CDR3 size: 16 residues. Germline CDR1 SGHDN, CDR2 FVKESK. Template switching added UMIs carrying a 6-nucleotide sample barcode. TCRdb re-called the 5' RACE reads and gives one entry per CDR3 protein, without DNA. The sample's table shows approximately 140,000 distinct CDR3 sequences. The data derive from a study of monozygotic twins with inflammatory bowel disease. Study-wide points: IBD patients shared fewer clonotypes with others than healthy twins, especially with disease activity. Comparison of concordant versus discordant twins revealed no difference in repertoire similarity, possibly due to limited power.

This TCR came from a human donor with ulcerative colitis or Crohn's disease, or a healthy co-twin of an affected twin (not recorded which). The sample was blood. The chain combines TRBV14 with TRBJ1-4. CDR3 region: CASSQKRPSTNEKLFF.